This T cell receptor beta chain is drawn from a study of cytomegalovirus exposure and HLA in healthy donors (dated by TCRdb to 2016 to 2017). Regarding the research as a whole: An earlier analysis of about 530 of the donors reported under 300 Gb of sequence data and 117 million unique TCR beta sequences obtained from roughly 180 million T cells. An early release covering 500 to 750 HLA-typed donors comprised about 310 gigabases of sequencing data and around 80 million unique TCR sequences. Among the roughly 410 genotyped donors, approximately 82% belonged to the genetic ancestry cluster associated with self-reported Caucasian donors. The study aimed to test whether cataloging public T cell receptors could reveal signatures of past pathogen exposure. The study used immunosequencing to profile the T cell repertoires of some 600 subjects and linked those repertoires to cytomegalovirus serostatus. Besides the first cohort of 666 subjects, a separate validation cohort made up of 120 different subjects was used. High-throughput TCR immunosequencing, statistical association of individual TCRs with disease status, and machine learning were combined to predict cytomegalovirus infection status. A later analysis re-examined previously published TCR beta repertoires from just over 650 donors and added high-resolution HLA genotyping to investigate patterns of TCR occurrence. The later analysis used no new phenotypic data to find candidate immune exposures, relying instead on TCR beta sequences and their occurrence across donors. An earlier analysis of 587 of the donors used high-throughput TCR beta sequencing to judge whether each TCR beta V gene segment behaved as functional or pseudogenic. Donor age, sex, ethnicity and CMV serostatus were collected together with the repertoire data. A later genetic analysis took genome-wide SNP genotypes for about 65% of the roughly 670 donors and used that subset as a discovery cohort. Every repertoire in the discovery cohort had been generated on one and the same sequencing platform. Class I and class II HLA loci were covered by the typing at four-digit resolution. The number of typed donors differed by locus: roughly 629-640 for A, B, C, DRB1 and DQB1; 500 to 550 for DQA1; 606 for DPA1; and roughly 450 for DPB1. About five DR-DQ haplotypes were treated as single units for association and clustering because of strong linkage in the cohort. Among about 400 genotyped donors of the cohort, an average of about 220,000 unique TCR beta nucleotide sequences was sequenced per donor, of which about 18% were non-productive. Broad study findings and their caveats: HLA typing was unavailable for some donors at each locus, so association tests used only the typed subset. In a later analysis, most CMV-associated TCR beta chains were found to appear HLA-restricted, with HLA associations seemingly driven largely by CMV exposure. Specific HLA alleles were associated with 15,000 to 20,000 TCR beta sequences at a false discovery rate of 0.05 in a later analysis. According to a later genetic analysis, donors in an Asian-associated ancestry cluster had fewer N-insertions in productive TCRs than the roughly 700-donor mean. Assigning TCR associations to individual alleles was difficult when HLA alleles, especially DR and DQ, strongly co-occurred. Roughly 15 rarely observed V segments, including chromosome 9 orphons, were excluded from the earlier analysis of about 610 of the donors because counts were too low. A further reported finding was that TCR beta sequences accurately predicted the HLA-A and HLA-B alleles for most subjects in the first cohort. A later analysis found that TCR association rates varied across HLA loci, with DRB1 alleles showing the most associated TCRs and HLA-C alleles the fewest. The 87-base-pair reads could not distinguish some IMGT-functional V segments, including TRBV6-2 and TRBV6-3, so those segments were excluded. In an earlier analysis of approximately 590 of the donors, most TCR beta V segments appeared in productive rearrangements about 87% or about 30% of the time, broadly matching IMGT annotations. The classifier was reported to diagnose cytomegalovirus status with high specificity and sensitivity in both the original and validation cohorts. In a later analysis, HLA-associated TCR beta chains showed more clonal expansion and lower generation probabilities than non-associated chains that were equally common. In vitro tests confirmed that a few of the cytomegalovirus-associated TCR beta chains recognize cytomegalovirus antigens. Correlated functional status among segregating V segments might reflect linkage disequilibrium, but an unknown experimental factor could not be ruled out. Immune exposure information for the cohort was limited to CMV serostatus. According to a later analysis, parvovirus B19, influenza, CMV and Epstein-Barr virus appeared linked to several top co-occurrence clusters. In the study, 164 TCR beta chains were listed as associated with cytomegalovirus. Most TCR sequences were seen in very few donors, while some public TCRs were found in many individuals. Only TCR beta chains were sequenced in this cohort, and the absence of alpha or paired-chain data limited detectable features. Roughly uniform sequencing depth across donors was assumed in presence/absence analyses, although this assumption may not hold. In a later genetic analysis, a missense DCLRE1C variant was associated with V-gene and J-gene trimming of TCR beta chains, and the association was replicated in an independent cohort. It was suggested by the authors that the approach could potentially be generalized to other disease states and immunological phenotypes. The sequencing pipeline was judged likely to have produced a cluster of highly shared sequence variants as a technical artifact.

The library relied on the immunoSEQ multiplex PCR assay. For the multiplex PCR, a mixture combining 60 forward primers for TCR Vbeta segments and 13 reverse primers for TCR Jbeta segments was used. A multiplex PCR assay on genomic DNA amplified the CDR3 region of rearranged TCR beta genes. Amplified TCR beta libraries were sequenced as 87-base-pair reads on the Illumina HiSeq System. From the authors' description of their analysis: In a later analysis, roughly 80 million unique TCR beta chains were counted across the 650 to 750 repertoires, and around 10 million of these chains were shared by at least two donors. Raw reads were error-corrected and collapsed into unique sequences by a nearest-neighbor algorithm in which closely related sequences were merged to remove PCR and sequencing errors. Alignment of CDR3 sequences to IMGT reference sequences was used to assign V, D and J gene segments. For a sequence to be retained, a match of at least six nucleotides was required to both a V gene segment and a J gene segment. A rearrangement was called productive if the CDR3 had no stop codons and remained in frame with V and J, and every other rearrangement was called non-productive. Following IMGT convention, CDR3 was defined as the stretch from the second conserved V-encoded cysteine up to the conserved J-encoded phenylalanine. Sequences without an unambiguous match to a single V gene segment were excluded from the earlier analysis of about 600 of the donors. In an earlier analysis of almost 600 of the donors, a V segment was called functional when productive rearrangements were above 56.7%, and segregating when the standard deviation between donors exceeded 5%. A statistical classification framework was developed to diagnose cytomegalovirus status using the catalog of TCR beta chain sequences. In a later analysis, TCR nucleotide sequences were compared against IMGT/GENE-DB human TR gene sequences so that V and J genes could be assigned. Using the TCRdist pipeline, a later analysis assigned CDR3 sequences along with most-parsimonious VDJ recombination scenarios. A later analysis defined each TCR beta chain by its CDR3 amino acid sequence plus V-gene family, and excluded reads lacking a unique V-gene family. As a way to deal with suspected cross-contamination and a sequencing artifact, a later analysis dropped 450 to 600 nucleotide sequences that were highly shared and had low generation probability. In a later analysis, a clonal expansion index was calculated for each public chain from normalized within-repertoire ranks of inferred template counts. Generation probabilities in a later analysis came from a VDJ recombination model fitted to out-of-frame rearrangements, and those results were checked against IGoR. In a later analysis, TCR-TCR, TCR-HLA and TCR-CMV co-occurrence was scored with hypergeometric tests, and a repertoire-size bias correction was applied to TCR pairs. In a later analysis, false discovery rates were estimated by permuting HLA or CMV assignments 20 times. In a later analysis, co-occurring TCRs were grouped using DBSCAN, with TCRdist sequence similarity added in when clustering inside HLA-allele-positive subsets. Repertoires with fewer than 30,000 or more than 120,000 public chains were left out of co-occurrence clustering, as were five repertoires with anomalous nucleotide sharing. The table was pulled from immuneACCESS by TCRdb, which kept in-frame rearrangements only. Such tables lose some clones; where checked, under half of the loss comes from unresolved V genes, and the rest has no known cause. The D gene and trimming were derived from the DNA, and the V and J assignments and clone size from that table. The sample's own table lists about 200,000 clones. The leading ten clones occupy roughly 1.2% of the sample.

In total, about 650 healthy bone marrow donors made up the cohort. At the time of sampling, all cohort members were nominally healthy, though unrecorded immune exposures were likely present. The donor tested CMV seropositive, placing the donor among the 289 seropositive members of the cohort. Every donor gave a peripheral blood sample, and the peripheral blood mononuclear cells from that sample were used for TCR beta sequencing. The Qiagen DNeasy Blood Extraction Kit was used to extract genomic DNA from the blood cell samples. On this clone: Its antigen is currently not known.

Counted from cysteine to phenylalanine, this CDR3 has 15 amino acids. Left in the record is the CDR3 DNA by itself, 45 bases read in frame from the first base. For this chain, trimming is 5 bases at the V end and 6 bases at the J end, and the number of junction bases without a gene match is 5. CDR1 and CDR2 are read off the germline V gene (reference sequence) as MNHEY and SMNVEV. Sequenced input: PBMCs. The TCR was taken from a girl aged 2-10 years in good health and CMV-seropositive. The chain is encoded by TRBV27 joined to TRBJ2-2; TRBD2 fits 11 bases in the junction. The DNA sequence reads TGTGCCAGCAGTACCCTAGCGGGAGGTCCCGGGGAGCTGTTTTTT. It codes for CASSTLAGGPGELFF.